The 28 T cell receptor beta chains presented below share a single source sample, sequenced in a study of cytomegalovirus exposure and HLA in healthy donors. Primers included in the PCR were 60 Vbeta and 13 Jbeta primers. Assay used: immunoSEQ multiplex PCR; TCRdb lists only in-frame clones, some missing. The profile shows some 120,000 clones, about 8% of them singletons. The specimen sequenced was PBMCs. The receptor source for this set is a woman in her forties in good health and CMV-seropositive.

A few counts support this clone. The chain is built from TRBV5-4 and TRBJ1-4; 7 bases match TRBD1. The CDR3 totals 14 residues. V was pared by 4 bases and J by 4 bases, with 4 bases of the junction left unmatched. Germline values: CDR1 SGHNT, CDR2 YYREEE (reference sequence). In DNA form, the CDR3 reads TGTGCCAGCAGCCTGGGACAGTTTAATGAAAAACTGTTTTTT. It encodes CASSLGQFNEKLFF.

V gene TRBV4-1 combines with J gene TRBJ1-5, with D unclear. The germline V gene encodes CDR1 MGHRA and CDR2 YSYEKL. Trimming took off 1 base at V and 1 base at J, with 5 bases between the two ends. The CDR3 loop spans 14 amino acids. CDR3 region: CASSQVGSNQPQHF. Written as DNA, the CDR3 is TGCGCCAGCAGCCAAGTCGGGAGCAATCAGCCCCAGCATTTT.

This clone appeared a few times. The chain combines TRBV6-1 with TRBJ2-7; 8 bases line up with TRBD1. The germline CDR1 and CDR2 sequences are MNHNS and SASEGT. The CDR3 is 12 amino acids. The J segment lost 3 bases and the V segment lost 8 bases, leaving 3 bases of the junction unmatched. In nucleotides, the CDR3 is TGTGCCAGCTGGGACAGGAACTACGAGCAGTACTTC. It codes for CASWDRNYEQYF.

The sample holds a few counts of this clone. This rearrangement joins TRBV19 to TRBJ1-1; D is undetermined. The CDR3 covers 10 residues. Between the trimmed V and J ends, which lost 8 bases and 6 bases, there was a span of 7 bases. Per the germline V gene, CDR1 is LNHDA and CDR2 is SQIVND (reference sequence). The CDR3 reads CASGWPEAFF. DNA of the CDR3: TGTGCCAGTGGTTGGCCTGAAGCTTTCTTT.

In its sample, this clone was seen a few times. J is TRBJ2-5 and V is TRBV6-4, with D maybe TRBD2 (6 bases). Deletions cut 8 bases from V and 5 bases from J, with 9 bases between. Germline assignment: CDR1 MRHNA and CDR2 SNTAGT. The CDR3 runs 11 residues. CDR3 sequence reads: CASARGETQYF. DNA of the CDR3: TGTGCCAGCGCTCGGGGGGAGACCCAGTACTTC.

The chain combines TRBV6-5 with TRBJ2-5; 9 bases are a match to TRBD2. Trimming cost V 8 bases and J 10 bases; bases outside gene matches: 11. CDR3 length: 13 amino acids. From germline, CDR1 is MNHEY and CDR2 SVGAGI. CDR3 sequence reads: CASGSTSGGNQYF. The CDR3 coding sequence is TGTGCCAGCGGCTCGACTAGCGGCGGGAACCAGTACTTC.

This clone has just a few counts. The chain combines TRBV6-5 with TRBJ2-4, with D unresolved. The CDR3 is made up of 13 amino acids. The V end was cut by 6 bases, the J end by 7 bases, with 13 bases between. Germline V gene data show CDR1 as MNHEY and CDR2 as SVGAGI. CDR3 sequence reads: CASSRTGRNIQYF. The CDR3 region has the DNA TGTGCCAGCAGCCGCACTGGTCGGAACATTCAGTACTTC.

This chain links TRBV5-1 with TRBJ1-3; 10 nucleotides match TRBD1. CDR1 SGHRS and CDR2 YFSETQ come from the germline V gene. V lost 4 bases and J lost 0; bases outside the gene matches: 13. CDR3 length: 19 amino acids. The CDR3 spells CASSPGTGVLGSSGNTIYF. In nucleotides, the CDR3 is TGCGCCAGCAGCCCCGGGACAGGGGTCTTGGGAAGCTCTGGAAACACCATATATTTT. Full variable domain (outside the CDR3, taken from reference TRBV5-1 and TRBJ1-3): KAGVTQTPRYLIKTRGQQVTLSCSPISGHRSVSWYQQTPGQGLQFLFEYFSETQRNKGNFPGRFSGRQFSNSRSEMNVSTLELGDSALYLCASSPGTGVLGSSGNTIYFGEGSWLTVV.

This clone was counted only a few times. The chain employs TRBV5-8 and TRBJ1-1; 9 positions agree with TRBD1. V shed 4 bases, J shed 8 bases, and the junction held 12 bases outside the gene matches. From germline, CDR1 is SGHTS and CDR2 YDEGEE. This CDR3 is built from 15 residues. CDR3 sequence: CASSPLLPDRGEAFF. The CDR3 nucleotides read TGTGCCAGCAGCCCGTTACTTCCGGACAGGGGCGAAGCTTTCTTT.

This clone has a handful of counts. The CDR3 DNA is TGCAGCGTTAGGCAGGCTGTACTTGATGGCTACACCTTC. Amino acids: CSVRQAVLDGYTF. The chain couples TRBV29-1 to TRBJ1-2, with no clear D. V lost 5 bases to trimming and J lost 6 bases, with 16 bases between them. Germline loops: CDR1 SQVTM, CDR2 ANQGSEA. The CDR3 is made up of 13 amino acids.

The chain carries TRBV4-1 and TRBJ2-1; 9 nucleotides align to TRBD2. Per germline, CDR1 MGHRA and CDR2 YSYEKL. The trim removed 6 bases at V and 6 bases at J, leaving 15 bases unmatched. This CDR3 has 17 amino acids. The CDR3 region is CASSRGGGATIVNEQFF. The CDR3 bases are TGCGCCAGCAGTCGCGGGGGGGGCGCCACGATTGTCAATGAGCAGTTCTTC.

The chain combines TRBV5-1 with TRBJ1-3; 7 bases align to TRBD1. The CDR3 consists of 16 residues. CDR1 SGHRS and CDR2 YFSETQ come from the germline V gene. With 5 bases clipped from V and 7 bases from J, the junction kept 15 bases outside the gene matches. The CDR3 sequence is CASSSGNTGASNTIYF. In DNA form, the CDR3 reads TGCGCCAGCAGTTCGGGGAATACAGGGGCCAGCAACACCATATATTTT.

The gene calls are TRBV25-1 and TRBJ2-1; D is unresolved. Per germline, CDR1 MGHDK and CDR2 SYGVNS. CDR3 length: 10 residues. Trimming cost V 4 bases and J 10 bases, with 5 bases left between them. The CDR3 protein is CASSGTEQFF. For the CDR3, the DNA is TGTGCCAGCAGTGGTACAGAGCAGTTCTTC.

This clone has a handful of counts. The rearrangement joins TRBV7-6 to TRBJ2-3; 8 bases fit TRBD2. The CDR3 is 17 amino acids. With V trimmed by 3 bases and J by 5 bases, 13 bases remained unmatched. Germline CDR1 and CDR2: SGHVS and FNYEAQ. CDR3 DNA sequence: TGTGCCAGCAGCTTCCGGAGCGGGGGTGCGGGGGGAGATACGCAGTATTTT. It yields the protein CASSFRSGGAGGDTQYF.

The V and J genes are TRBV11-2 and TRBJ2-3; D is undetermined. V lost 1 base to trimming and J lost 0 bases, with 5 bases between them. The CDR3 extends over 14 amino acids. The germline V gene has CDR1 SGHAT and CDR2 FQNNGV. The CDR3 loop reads CASSLGLSTDTQYF. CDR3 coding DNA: TGTGCCAGCAGCTTAGGACTTAGCACAGATACGCAGTATTTT.

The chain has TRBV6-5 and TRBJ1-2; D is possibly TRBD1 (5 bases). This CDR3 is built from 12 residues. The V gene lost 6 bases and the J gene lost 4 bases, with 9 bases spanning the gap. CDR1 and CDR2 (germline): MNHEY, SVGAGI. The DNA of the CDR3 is TGTGCCAGCAGCCGCGGGGGCTATGGCTACACCTTC. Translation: CASSRGGYGYTF.

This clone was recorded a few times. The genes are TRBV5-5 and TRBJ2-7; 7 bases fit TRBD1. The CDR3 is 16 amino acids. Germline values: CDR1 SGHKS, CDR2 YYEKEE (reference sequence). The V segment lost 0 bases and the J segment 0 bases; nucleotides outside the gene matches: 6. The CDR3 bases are TGTGCCAGCAGCTTGGAGGGGACAGCTGTCTCCTACGAGCAGTACTTC. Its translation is CASSLEGTAVSYEQYF.

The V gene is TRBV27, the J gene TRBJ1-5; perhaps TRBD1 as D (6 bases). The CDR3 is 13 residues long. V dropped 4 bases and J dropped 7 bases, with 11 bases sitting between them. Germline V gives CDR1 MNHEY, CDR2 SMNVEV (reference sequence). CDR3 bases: TGTGCCAGCAGTTCCAGGGGCCGGCAGCCCCAGCATTTT. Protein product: CASSSRGRQPQHF.

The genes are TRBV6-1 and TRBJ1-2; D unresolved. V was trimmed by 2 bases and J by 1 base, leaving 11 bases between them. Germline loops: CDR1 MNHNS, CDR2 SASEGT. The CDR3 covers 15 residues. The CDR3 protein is CASSETFGHNYGYTF. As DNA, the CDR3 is TGTGCCAGCAGTGAAACATTTGGCCATAACTATGGCTACACCTTC.

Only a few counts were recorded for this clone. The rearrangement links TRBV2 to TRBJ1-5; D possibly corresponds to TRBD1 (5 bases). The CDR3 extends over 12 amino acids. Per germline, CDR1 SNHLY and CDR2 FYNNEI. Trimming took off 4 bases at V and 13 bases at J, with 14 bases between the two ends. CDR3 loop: CASSGDSLAQHF. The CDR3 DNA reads TGTGCCAGCAGTGGAGACAGCCTGGCGCAGCATTTT.

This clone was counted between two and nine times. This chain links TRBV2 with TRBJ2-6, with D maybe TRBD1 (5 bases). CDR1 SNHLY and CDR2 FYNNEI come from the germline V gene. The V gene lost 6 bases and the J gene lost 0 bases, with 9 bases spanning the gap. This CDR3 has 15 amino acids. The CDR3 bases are TGTGCCAGCAGCCAGGGCGCCTCTGGGGCCAACGTCCTGACTTTC. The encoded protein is CASSQGASGANVLTF.

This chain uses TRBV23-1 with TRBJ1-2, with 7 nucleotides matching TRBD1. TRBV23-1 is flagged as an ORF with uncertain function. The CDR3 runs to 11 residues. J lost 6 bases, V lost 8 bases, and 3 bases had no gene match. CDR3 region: CASPTGDGYTF. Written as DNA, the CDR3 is TGCGCCAGCCCTACAGGGGATGGCTACACCTTC.

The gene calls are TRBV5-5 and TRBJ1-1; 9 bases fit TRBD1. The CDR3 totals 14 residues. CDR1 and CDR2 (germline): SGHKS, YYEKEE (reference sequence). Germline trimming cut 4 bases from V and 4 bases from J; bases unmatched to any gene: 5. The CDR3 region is CASSLGQGSTEAFF. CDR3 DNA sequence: TGTGCCAGCAGCCTAGGACAGGGGAGCACTGAAGCTTTCTTT.

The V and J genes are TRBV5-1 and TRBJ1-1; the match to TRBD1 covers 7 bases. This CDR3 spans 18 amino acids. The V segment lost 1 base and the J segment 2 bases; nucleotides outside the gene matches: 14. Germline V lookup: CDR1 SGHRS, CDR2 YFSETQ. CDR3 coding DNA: TGCGCCAGCAGCTTGACCCTCCTAGGGACAGAGCATAACACTGAAGCTTTCTTT. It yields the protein CASSLTLLGTEHNTEAFF.

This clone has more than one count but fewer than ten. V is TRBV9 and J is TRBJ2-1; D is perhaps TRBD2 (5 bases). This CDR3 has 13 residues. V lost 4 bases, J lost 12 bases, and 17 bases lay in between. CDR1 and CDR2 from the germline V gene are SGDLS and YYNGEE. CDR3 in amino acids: CASSTLAHGVQFF. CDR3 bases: TGTGCCAGCAGCACCTTAGCGCACGGCGTGCAGTTCTTC.

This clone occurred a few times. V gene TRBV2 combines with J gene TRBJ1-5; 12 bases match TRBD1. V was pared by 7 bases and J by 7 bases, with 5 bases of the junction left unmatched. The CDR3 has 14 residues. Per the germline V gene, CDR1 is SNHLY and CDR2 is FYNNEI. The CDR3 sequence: CASMAGTGGQPQHF. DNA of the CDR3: TGTGCCAGCATGGCCGGGACAGGGGGCCAGCCCCAGCATTTT. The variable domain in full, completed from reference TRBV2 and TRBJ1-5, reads EPEVTQTPSHQVTQMGQEVILRCVPISNHLYFYWYRQILGQKVEFLVSFYNNEISEKSEIFDDQFSVERPDGSNFTLKIRSTKLEDSAMYFCASMAGTGGQPQHFGDGTRLSIL.

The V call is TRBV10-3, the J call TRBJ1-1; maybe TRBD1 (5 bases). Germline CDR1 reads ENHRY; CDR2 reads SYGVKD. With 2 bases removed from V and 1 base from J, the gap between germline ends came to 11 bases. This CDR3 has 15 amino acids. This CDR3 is CAISEGGVRNTEAFF. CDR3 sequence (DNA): TGTGCCATCAGTGAGGGGGGGGTGAGGAACACTGAAGCTTTCTTT.

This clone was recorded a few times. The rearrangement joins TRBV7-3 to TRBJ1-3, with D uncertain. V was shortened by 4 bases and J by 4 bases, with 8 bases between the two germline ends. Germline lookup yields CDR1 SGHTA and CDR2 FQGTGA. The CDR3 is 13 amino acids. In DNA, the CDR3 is TGTGCCAGCAGCTCTGCCGGGGGAAACACCATATATTTT. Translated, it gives CASSSAGGNTIYF.